This section outlines one TCR beta chain sequence together with its context. The antigen is unknown. Trimming removed 4 bases at V and 5 bases at J, with 18 bases between. There are 15 residues in the CDR3. CDR1 is SGHRS, CDR2 YFSETQ, per germline. The sample belongs to a study of shared clonotypes between healthy human individuals. Whole-study results and caveats: A reduction in generation probabilities was seen for non-shared clonotypes relative to those shared by all four donors.

The data were produced by immunoSEQ multiplex PCR, yet TCRdb's version contains in-frame clones alone and is incomplete. The data contain 1,400,000 or so clones, approximately 98.5% of them seen just once; the ten biggest clones take up over 0.3%. This TCR derives from a man aged 25 to 40 in good health. The rearrangement links TRBV5-1 to TRBJ1-1, with D possibly TRBD1 on 6 matching bases. The sequenced sample was naive CD4+ T cells sorted from blood. Documented subset: CD45RA+ positively selected. CDR3 DNA: TGCGCCAGCAGCCCGGACGGGACAAGGGAAACTGAAGCTTTCTTT. This codes for CASSPDGTRETEAFF.